One and the same sample provided the 5 T cell receptor beta chains below, sequenced in a study of cytomegalovirus exposure and HLA in healthy donors. This PCR relied on a set of 60 Vbeta primers and 13 Jbeta primers. Method: immunoSEQ multiplex PCR; TCRdb's copy keeps in-frame clones and lacks some. The sample has about 160,000 clones, approximately 75% seen once; the top ten hold 3.7%. The sequenced material came from PBMCs. These TCRs come from a young man in good health and CMV-seropositive.

This clone was found a few times. The chain links TRBV5-1 to TRBJ2-3; 10 bases align to TRBD1. Looked up from germline, CDR1 is SGHRS and CDR2 is YFSETQ. The ends lost 5 bases at V and 3 bases at J; junction bases unmatched: 12. The CDR3 covers 17 residues. The CDR3: CASRPGTGVDRTDTQYF. The CDR3, as DNA: TGCGCCAGCAGACCAGGGACAGGGGTCGATAGGACAGATACGCAGTATTTT.

This clone was picked up one time. This chain links TRBV10-3 with TRBJ1-1, with 8 nucleotides matching TRBD1. After removal of 0 bases from V and 5 bases from J, the junction contained 2 bases not matched to a gene. CDR1 is ENHRY, CDR2 SYGVKD, per germline. The CDR3 runs 14 residues. The CDR3 protein is CAISESQGDTEAFF. Written as DNA, the CDR3 is TGTGCCATCAGTGAGTCACAGGGGGATACTGAAGCTTTCTTT.

The chain combines TRBV5-1 with TRBJ1-3; TRBD1 is a possible D gene (6 bases). CDR1 SGHRS and CDR2 YFSETQ come from the germline V gene. The germline V and J ends were trimmed by 2 bases and 4 bases, with 10 bases remaining between them. There are 14 residues in the CDR3. The CDR3 is CASSLGDIGNTIYF. The CDR3 region has the DNA TGCGCCAGCAGCTTAGGGGACATCGGAAACACCATATATTTT.

The chain joins TRBV19 to TRBJ2-5; 7 bases align to TRBD2. This CDR3 region has 16 residues. Germline V lookup: CDR1 LNHDA, CDR2 SQIVND (reference sequence). With V trimmed by 3 bases and J by 0 bases, 7 bases remained unmatched. In DNA, the CDR3 is TGTGCCAGTAGTATGGTTAGCGGGTCGTACCAAGAGACCCAGTACTTC. It codes for CASSMVSGSYQETQYF.

V usage is TRBV27 and J usage is TRBJ2-7; 11 bases are a match to TRBD2. The CDR3 loop spans 16 amino acids. Looked up from germline, CDR1 is MNHEY and CDR2 is SMNVEV (reference sequence). The V and J ends lost 4 bases and 0 bases, in that order; junction bases with no gene match: 5. Written as DNA, the CDR3 is TGTGCCAGCAGTTCGTTGACTAGCGGGGCCTCCTACGAGCAGTACTTC. Encoded protein: CASSSLTSGASYEQYF.